The sequence of this T cell receptor (beta chain) was determined in a study of blood T cell repertoires in COVID-19. Study context: COVID-19 samples collected from the United States, Italy and Spain covered acute and convalescent phases. T cells, B-cell-depleted T cells, or PBMCs supplied cDNA or gDNA.

A Seattle source enrolled patients during active infection and followed them longitudinally. Trimming left V 6 bases short and J 4 bases short, with 25 bases between. CDR3 length: 17 residues. Germline CDR1 SGHTS, CDR2 YDEGEE. This table comes from immunoSEQ multiplex PCR, and its TCRdb copy is limited to in-frame clones, with some not included. The sample shows some 220,000 clones, 85% of them seen only once. Material for sequencing was peripheral blood. This chain links TRBV5-8 with TRBJ1-2, with D possibly being TRBD1 (6 bases). The origin of this receptor is a woman aged 70-85 years with COVID-19, enrolled during active disease. Here the CDR3 reads CASNPGGLLRFVYGYTF. Here the CDR3 DNA reads TGTGCCAGCAACCCGGGGGGGCTGTTGAGATTCGTCTATGGCTACACCTTC.